This T cell receptor (beta chain) appears in the sequencing data of a study of T cells in Graves' hyperthyroidism and ophthalmopathy. Notes on the study in general: Model predictions of ophthalmopathy came a median approximately seven months before onset.

There are a few counts of this clonotype. Its antigen is not known. Diagnosis of hyperthyroidism was new in patients aged 18 to 65, and its duration was under 2 months. RNA transcripts provided the source from which TCR beta CDR3 regions were amplified. TCR CDR3 underwent first-round RT-PCR with the HTBI primer set. TCRdb re-derived calls from the multiplex PCR reads in MiXCR, one entry per CDR3 protein. The sample yields roughly 700,000 distinct CDR3 sequences, approximately 40% seen once. The source material was blood. The receptor's source is a middle-aged woman with Graves' hyperthyroidism.

The CDR3 loop reads CASSTRGGQGVRMGEKLFF. In nucleotides, the CDR3 is TGTGCCAGCAGCACCCGGGGGGGACAGGGCGTCCGGATGGGTGAAAAACTGTTTTTT. This chain uses TRBV7-2 with TRBJ1-4, with 9 bases lining up with TRBD1. Germline V gene sequence: CDR1 SGHTA, CDR2 FQGNSA. V dropped 5 bases and J dropped 7; count of bases not matched to a gene: 20. The CDR3 length is 19 residues.